This TCR beta chain comes out of a study of cytomegalovirus exposure and HLA in healthy donors. Trimming stripped 6 bases from V and 3 bases from J, with 17 bases between. CDR1 and CDR2 (germline): MNHNY, SVGAGI (reference sequence). The CDR3 sequence is 16 residues long. Broader study findings: First-cohort TCR clusters tended to co-occur in the 120 or so validation repertoires, a later analysis found. In vitro confirmation showed a few CMV-associated chains to be CMV antigen specific. Reports indicated that the classifier achieved high specificity and sensitivity in diagnosing cytomegalovirus status.

On this clone: Its antigen is unidentified.

The study drew the donors from its 120-subject validation cohort, separate from the approximately 700-subject first cohort. Measured with immunoSEQ multiplex PCR; TCRdb has only the in-frame clones, and not every one. The sample contains about 100,000 clones, 70% to 90% of which appear only once. Sequenced material: PBMCs. The TCR sequence derives from a woman aged 18-29 years in good health and CMV-seronegative. The chain couples TRBV6-6 to TRBJ2-2; the D gene is possibly TRBD1 (5 bases). CDR3 in amino acids: CASSPRQGIDTGELFF. The CDR3 coding sequence is TGTGCCAGCAGCCCCCGGCAGGGCATAGACACCGGGGAGCTGTTTTTT.